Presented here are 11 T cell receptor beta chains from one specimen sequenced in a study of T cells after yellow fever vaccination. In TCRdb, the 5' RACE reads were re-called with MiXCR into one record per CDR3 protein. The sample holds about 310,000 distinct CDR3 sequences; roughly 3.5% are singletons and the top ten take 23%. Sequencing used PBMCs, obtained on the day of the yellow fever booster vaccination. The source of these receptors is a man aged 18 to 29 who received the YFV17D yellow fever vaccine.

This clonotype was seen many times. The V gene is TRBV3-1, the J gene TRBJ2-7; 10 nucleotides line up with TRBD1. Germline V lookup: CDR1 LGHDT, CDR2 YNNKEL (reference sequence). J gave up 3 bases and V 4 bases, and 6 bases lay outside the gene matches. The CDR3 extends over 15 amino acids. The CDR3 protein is CASSRGQGEFYEQYF. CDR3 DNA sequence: TGTGCCAGCAGCCGAGGACAGGGGGAGTTCTACGAGCAGTACTTC.

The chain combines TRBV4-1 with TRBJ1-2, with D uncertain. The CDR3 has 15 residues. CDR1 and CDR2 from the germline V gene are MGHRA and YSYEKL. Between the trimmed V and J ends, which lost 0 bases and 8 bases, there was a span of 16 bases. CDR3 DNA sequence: TGCGCCAGCAGCCAAGATAACCGGGGATTGGGCGGCTACACCTTC. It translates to CASSQDNRGLGGYTF.

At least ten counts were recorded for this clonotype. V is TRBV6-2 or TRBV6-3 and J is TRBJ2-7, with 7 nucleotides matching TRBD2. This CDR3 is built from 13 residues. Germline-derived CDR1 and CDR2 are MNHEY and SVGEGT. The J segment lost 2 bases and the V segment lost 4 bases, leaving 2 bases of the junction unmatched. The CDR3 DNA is TGTGCCAGCAGTTTGGCGGGGGCCTACGAGCAGTACGTC. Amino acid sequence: CASSLAGAYEQYV.

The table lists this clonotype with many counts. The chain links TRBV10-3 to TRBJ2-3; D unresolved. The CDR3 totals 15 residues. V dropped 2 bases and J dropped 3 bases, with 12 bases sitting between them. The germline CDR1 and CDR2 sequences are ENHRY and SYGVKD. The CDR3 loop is CAISEPTVTTDTQYF. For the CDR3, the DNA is TGTGCCATCAGTGAGCCCACCGTTACGACAGATACGCAGTATTTT.

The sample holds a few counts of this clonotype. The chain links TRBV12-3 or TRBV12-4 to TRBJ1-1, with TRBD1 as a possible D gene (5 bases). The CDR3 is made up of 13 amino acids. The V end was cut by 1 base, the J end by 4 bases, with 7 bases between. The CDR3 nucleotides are TGTGCCAGCAGTTTAGTAGGGGTCACTGAAGCTTTCTTT. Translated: CASSLVGVTEAFF.

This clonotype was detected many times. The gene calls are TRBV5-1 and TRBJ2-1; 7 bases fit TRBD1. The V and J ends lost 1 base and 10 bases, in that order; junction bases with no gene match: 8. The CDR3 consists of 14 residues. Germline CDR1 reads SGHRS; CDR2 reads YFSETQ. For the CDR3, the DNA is TGCGCCAGCAGCTTGACCGTGACAGGGTCGGAGCAGTTCTTC. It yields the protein CASSLTVTGSEQFF. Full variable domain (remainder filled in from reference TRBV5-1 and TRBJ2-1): KAGVTQTPRYLIKTRGQQVTLSCSPISGHRSVSWYQQTPGQGLQFLFEYFSETQRNKGNFPGRFSGRQFSNSRSEMNVSTLELGDSALYLCASSLTVTGSEQFFGPGTRLTVL.

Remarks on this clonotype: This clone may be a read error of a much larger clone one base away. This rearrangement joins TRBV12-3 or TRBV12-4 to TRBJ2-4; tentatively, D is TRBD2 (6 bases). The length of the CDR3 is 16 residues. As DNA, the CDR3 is TGTGCCAGCGGTTTTCGGTCGGGAGTAGCCAAAAACATTCAGTACTTC. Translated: CASGFRSGVAKNIQYF.

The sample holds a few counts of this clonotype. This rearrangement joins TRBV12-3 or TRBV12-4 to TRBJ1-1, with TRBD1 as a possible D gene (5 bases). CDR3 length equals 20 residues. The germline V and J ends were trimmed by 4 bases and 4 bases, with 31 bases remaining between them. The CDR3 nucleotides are TGTGCCAGCAGTTCCGAGATCCGGGAGATCGATAGGGGAATGGGCACTGAAGCTTTCTTT. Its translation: CASSSEIREIDRGMGTEAFF.

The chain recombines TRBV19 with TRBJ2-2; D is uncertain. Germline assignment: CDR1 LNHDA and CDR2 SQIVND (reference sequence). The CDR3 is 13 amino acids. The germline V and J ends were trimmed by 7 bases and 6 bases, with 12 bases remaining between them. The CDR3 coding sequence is TGTGCCAGTAATGACTGGGAAGCCGGGGAGCTGTTTTTT. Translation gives CASNDWEAGELFF. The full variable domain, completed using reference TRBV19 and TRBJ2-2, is DGGITQSPKYLFRKEGQNVTLSCEQNLNHDAMYWYRQDPGQGLRLIYYSQIVNDFQKGDIAEGYSVSREKKESFPLTVTSAQKNPTAFYLCASNDWEAGELFFGEGSRLTVL.

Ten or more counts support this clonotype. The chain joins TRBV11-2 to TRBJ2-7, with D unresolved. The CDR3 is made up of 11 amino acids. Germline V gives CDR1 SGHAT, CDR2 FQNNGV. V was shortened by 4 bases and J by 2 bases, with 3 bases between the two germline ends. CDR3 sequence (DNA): TGTGCCAGCAGCTACACCTACGAGCAGTACTTC. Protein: CASSYTYEQYF.

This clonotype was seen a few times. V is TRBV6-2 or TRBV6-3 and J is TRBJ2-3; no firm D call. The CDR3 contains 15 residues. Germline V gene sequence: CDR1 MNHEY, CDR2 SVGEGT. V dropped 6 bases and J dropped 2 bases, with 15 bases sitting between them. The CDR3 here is CASSKQYYYTDTQYF. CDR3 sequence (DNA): TGTGCCAGCAGCAAACAATACTACTACACAGATACGCAGTATTTT.